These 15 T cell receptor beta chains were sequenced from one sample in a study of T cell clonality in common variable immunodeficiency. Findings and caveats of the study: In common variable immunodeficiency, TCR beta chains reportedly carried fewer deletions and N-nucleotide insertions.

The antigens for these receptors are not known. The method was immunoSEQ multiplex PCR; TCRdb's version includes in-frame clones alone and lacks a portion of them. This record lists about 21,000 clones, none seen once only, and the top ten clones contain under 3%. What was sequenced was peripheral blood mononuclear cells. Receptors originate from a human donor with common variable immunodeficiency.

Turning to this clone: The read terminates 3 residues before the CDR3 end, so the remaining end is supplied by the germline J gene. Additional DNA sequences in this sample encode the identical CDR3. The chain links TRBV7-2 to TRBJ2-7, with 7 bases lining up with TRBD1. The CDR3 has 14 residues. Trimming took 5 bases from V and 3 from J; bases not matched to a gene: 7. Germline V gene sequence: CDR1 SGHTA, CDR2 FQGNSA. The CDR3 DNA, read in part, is TGTGCCAGCAGCCCGGAAGGGGGCGGCTACGAG. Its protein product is CASSPEGGGYE. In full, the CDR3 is CASSPEGGGYEQYF. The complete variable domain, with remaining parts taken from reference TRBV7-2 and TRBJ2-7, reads GAGVSQSPSNKVTEKGKDVELRCDPISGHTALYWYRQSLGQGLEFLIYFQGNSAPDKSGLPSDRFSAERTGGSVSTLTIQRTQQEDSAVYLCASSPEGGGYEQYFGPGTRLTVT.

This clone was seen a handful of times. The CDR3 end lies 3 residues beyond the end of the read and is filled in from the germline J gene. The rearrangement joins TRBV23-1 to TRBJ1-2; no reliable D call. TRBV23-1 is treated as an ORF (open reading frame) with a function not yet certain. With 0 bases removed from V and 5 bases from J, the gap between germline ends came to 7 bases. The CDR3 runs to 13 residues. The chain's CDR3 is CASSQSAGYGYTF. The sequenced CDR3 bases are TGCGCCAGCAGTCAATCGGCCGGGTATGGC.

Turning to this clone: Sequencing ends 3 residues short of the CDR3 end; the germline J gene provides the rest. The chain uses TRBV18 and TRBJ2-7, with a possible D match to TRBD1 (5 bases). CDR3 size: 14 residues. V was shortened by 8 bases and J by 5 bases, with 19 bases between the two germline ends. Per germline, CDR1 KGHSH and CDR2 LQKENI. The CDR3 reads CASRSGITGNEQYF. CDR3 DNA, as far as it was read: TGTGCCAGCCGATCCGGAATTACAGGAAACGAG.

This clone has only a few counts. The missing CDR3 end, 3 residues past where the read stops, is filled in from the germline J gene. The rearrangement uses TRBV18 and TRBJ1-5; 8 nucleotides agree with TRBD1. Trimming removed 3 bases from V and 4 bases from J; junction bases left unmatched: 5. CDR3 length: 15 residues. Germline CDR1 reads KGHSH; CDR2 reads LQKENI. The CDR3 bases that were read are TGTGCCAGCTCACCCGGACAGGGAGCAAATCAGCCC. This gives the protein CASSPGQGANQP. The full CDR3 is CASSPGQGANQPQHF.

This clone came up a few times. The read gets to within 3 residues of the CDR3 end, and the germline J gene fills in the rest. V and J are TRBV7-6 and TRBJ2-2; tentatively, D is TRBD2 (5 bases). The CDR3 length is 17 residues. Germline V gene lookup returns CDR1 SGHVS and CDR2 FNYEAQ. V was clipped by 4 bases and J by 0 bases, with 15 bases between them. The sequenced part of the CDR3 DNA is TGTGCCAGCAGCTCCTTCGGCGGGCGGGCGAACACCGGGGAG. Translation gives CASSSFGGRANTGE. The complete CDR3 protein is CASSSFGGRANTGELFF.

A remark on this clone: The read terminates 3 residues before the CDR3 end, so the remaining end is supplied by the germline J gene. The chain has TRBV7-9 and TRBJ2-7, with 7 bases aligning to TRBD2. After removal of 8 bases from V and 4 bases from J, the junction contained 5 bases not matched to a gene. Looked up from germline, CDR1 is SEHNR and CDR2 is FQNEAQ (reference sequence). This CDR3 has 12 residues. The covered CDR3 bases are TGTGCCAGCGCCACGCGGGGGTACGAG. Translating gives CASATRGYE. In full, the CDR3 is CASATRGYEQYF.

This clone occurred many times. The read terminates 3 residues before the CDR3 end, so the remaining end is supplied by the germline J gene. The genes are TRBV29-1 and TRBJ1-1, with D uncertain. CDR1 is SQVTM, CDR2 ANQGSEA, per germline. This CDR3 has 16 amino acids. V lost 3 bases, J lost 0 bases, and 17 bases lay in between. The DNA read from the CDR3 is TGCAGCGTTGACAACGTGGGCAAATTCTTGAACACTGAA. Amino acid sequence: CSVDNVGKFLNTE. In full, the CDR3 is CSVDNVGKFLNTEAFF.

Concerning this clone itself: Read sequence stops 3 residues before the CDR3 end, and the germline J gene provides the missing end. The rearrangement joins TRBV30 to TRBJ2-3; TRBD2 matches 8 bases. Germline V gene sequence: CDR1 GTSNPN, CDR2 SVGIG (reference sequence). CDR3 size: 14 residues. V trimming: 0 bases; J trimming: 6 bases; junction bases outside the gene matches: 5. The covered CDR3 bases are TGTGCCTGGAGTGTCAGCGGGAGTGGGGATACG. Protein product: CAWSVSGSGDT. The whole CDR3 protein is CAWSVSGSGDTQYF.

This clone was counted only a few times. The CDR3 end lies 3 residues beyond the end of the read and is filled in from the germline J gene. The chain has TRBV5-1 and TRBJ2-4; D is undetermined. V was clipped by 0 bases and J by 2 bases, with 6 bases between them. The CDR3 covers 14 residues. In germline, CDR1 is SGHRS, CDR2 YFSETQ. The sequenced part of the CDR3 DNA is TGCGCCAGCAGCTTGGAAGGTACCAAAAACATT. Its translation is CASSLEGTKNI. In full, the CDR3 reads CASSLEGTKNIQYF. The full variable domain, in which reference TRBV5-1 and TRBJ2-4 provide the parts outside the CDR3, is KAGVTQTPRYLIKTRGQQVTLSCSPISGHRSVSWYQQTPGQGLQFLFEYFSETQRNKGNFPGRFSGRQFSNSRSEMNVSTLELGDSALYLCASSLEGTKNIQYFGAGTRLSVL.

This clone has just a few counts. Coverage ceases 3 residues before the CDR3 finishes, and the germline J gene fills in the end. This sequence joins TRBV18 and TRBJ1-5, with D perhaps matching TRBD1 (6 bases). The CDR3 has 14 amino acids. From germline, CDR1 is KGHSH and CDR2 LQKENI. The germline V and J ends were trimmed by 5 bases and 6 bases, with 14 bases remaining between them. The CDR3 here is CASSATGSPQPQHF. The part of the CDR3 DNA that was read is TGTGCCAGCTCAGCTACAGGGAGCCCTCAGCCC.

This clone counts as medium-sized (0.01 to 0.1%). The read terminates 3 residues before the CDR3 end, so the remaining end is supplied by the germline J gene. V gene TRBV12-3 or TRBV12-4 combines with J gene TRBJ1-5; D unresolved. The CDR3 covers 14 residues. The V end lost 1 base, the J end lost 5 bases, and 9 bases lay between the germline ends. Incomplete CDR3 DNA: TGTGCCAGCAGTTTAGAGCCAGGTCATCAGCCC. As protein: CASSLEPGHQP. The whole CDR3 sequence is CASSLEPGHQPQHF.

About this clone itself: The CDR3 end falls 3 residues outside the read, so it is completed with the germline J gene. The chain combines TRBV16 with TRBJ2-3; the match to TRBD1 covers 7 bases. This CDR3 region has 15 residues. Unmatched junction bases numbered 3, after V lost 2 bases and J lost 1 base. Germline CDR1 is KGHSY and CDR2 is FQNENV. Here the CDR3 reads CASSQTGERTDTQYF. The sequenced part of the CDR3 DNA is TGTGCCAGCAGCCAAACAGGGGAACGCACAGATACG.

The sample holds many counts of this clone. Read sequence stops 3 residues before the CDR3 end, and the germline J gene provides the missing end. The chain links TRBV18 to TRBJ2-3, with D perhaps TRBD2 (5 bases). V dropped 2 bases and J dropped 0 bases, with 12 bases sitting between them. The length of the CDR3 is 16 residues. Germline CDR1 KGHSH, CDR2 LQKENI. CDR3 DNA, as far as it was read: TGTGCCAGCTCACCATCGACACCTAGCAGCACAGATACG. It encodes CASSPSTPSSTDT. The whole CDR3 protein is CASSPSTPSSTDTQYF.

The sequenced part of the CDR3 DNA is TGTGCCAGCATGGGGACACTGAACACTGAA. Protein: CASMGTLNTE. The full CDR3 sequence reads CASMGTLNTEAFF. The V gene is TRBV7-6, the J gene TRBJ1-1; a weak D match, TRBD1 (6 bases). The read gets to within 3 residues of the CDR3 end, and the germline J gene fills in the rest. V was shortened by 7 bases and J by 0 bases, with 9 bases between the two germline ends. CDR3 length: 13 residues. Per germline, CDR1 SGHVS and CDR2 FNYEAQ.

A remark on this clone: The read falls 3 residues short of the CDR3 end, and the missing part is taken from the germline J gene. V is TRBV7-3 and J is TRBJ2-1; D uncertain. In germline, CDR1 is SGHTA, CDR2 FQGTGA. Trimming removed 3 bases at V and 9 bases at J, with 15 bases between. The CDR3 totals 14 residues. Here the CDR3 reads CASSLPPTGGEQFF. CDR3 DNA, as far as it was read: TGTGCCAGCAGCTTGCCTCCCACGGGTGGTGAG.